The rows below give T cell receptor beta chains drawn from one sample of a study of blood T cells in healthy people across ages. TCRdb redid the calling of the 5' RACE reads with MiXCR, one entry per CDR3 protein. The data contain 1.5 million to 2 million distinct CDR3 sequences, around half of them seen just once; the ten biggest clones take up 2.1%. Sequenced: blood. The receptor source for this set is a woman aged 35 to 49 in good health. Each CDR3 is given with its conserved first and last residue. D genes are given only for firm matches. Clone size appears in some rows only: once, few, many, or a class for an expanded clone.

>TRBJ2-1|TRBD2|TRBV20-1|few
TGCAGTGCTAGAGGGCGGGGGGGCTACAATGAGCAGTTCTTC
CSARGRGGYNEQFF
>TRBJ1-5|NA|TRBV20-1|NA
TGCAGTGCGCCCCGGGGGAACAATCAGCCCCAGCATTTT
CSAPRGNNQPQHF
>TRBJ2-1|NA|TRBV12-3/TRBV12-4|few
TGTGCCAGCAGTTCGCAAGAGACCCAGTTCTTC
CASSSQETQFF
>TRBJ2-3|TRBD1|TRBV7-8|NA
TGTGCCAGCAGGACAGGCCGACAGGGAGTTGGACCCACAGATACGCAGTATTTT
CASRTGRQGVGPTDTQYF
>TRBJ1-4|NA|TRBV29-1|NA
TGCAGCGTGGTGATTACACTTTCGGTGGGCGCATGGGAGAATGAAAAACTGTTTTTT
CSVVITLSVGAWENEKLFF
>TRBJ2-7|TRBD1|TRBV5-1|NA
TGCGCCAGCAGCTCCCAGGGGGCGCAGGACGAGCAGTACTTC
CASSSQGAQDEQYF
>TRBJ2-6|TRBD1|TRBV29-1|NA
TGCAGCGTGGCGGGACAGGGGGCATCTGGGGCCAACGTCCTGACTTTC
CSVAGQGASGANVLTF
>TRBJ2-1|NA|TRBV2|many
TGTGCCAGCAGTGGGGGCTATGAGCAGTTCTTC
CASSGGYEQFF
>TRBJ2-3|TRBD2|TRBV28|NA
TGTGCCAGCAGCCTCATCCCCCACTGGGCTAGCGGGAGGGCGTGGGATACGCAGTATTTT
CASSLIPHWASGRAWDTQYF
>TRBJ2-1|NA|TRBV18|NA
TGTGCCAGCTCACCACTCGGTTTGGAATCGTCCAATGAGCAGTTCTTC
CASSPLGLESSNEQFF
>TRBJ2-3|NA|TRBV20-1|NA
TGCAGTGCTCACGTTTTAAATACGCAGTATTTT
CSAHVLNTQYF
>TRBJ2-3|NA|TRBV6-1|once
TGTGCCAGCAGTGAAACCCCCGCAAATACGCAGTATTTT
CASSETPANTQYF
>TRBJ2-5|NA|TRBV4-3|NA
TGCGCCAGCAGCCAAGAAGCAGGGGCACTGTACCAAGAGACCCAGTACTTC
CASSQEAGALYQETQYF
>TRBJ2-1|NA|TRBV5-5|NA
TGTGCCAGCATCGCAGGCACGGGGTTCAATGAGCAGTTCTTC
CASIAGTGFNEQFF
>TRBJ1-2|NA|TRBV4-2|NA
TGTGCCAGCACCTCAGGGGTCCATGGCTACACCTTC
CASTSGVHGYTF
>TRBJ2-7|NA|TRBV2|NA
TGTGCCACCAAAGGAGGGCCGACTCCTATCGAGCAGTACTTC
CATKGGPTPIEQYF
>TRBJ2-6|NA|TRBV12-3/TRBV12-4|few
TGTGCCAGCAACCGGGGTACCCAGGCCAACGTCCTGACTTTC
CASNRGTQANVLTF
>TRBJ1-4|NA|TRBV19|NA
TGTGCCAGTAGTTCGGGACCTTTCAGGGAAGGAGCGTATGGAAAACTGTTTTTT
CASSSGPFREGAYGKLFF
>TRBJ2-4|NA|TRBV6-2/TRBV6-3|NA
TGTGCCAGCAGTTATTCATGGCTGGACGTTCAGTACTTC
CASSYSWLDVQYF
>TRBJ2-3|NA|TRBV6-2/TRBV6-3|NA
TGTGCCGGCAGTTTACGGGACGAACGAACAGATACGCAGTATTTT
CAGSLRDERTDTQYF
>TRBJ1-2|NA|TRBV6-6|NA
TGTGCCAGCAGAATACGGAGGGGTGACTCCTATGGCTACACCTTC
CASRIRRGDSYGYTF
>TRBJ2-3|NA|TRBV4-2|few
TGTGCCAGCAGCCTCGGCGGGGCAGGGGAAACAGATACGCAGTATTTT
CASSLGGAGETDTQYF
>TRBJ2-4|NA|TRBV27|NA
TGTGCCAGCAGTCCCCTAGACACCGTAGCCAAAAACATTCAGTACTTC
CASSPLDTVAKNIQYF
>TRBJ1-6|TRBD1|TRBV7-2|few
TGTGCCAGCAGCTTAACAAATTACAGGGGCACCTATAATTCACCCCTCCACTTT
CASSLTNYRGTYNSPLHF
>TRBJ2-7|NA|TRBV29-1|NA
TGCAGCGTTGATAAGCCAGCGGGTGAGCAGTACTTC
CSVDKPAGEQYF
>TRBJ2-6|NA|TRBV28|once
TGTGCCAGCAGTTTCTACAGGCCCCCTGGGGCCAACGTCCTGACTTTC
CASSFYRPPGANVLTF
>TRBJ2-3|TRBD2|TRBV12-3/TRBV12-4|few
TGTGCCAGCAGTTTAATCGTGCCCAGCGGGGGGGCCGATACGCAGTATTTT
CASSLIVPSGGADTQYF
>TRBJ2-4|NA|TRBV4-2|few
TGTGCCAGCAGCCAAGATTCGGCAGGGGGGTCCAAAAACATTCAGTACTTC
CASSQDSAGGSKNIQYF
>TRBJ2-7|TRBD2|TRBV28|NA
TGTGCCAGCAGTTTATCCGAGCGGGGGACCTACGAGCAGTACTTC
CASSLSERGTYEQYF
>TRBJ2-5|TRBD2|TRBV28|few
TGTGCCAGCAGTTTAGGACTAGCGGGGGGGCAAGTAGAGACCCAGTACTTC
CASSLGLAGGQVETQYF
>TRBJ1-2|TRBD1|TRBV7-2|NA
TGTGCCAGCAGCTCCCGACAGGGGATTAACTATGGCTACACCTTC
CASSSRQGINYGYTF
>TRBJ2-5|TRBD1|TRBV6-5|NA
TGTGCCAGCAGCGACAGAACAGGGGTGGAGTACTTC
CASSDRTGVEYF
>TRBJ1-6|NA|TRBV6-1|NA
TGTGCCAGCAGTGAAGCGCGGAGCTCCTATAATTCACCCCTCCACTTT
CASSEARSSYNSPLHF
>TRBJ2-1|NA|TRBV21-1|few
TGTGCCAGCAGCAAAGTCAGACGGTACAATGAGCAGTTCTTC
CASSKVRRYNEQFF
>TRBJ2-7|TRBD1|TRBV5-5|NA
TGTGCCAGCAGCAACAGGGGGCCGATCTACGAGCAGTACTTC
CASSNRGPIYEQYF
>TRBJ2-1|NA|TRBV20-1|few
TGCAGTGCTAGAGGGGGCCGTCTGAACGGTGAGCAGTTCTTC
CSARGGRLNGEQFF
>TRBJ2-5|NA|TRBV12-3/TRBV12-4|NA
TGTGCCAGCAGTTTTGAGGGTTACCAAGAGACCCAGTACTTC
CASSFEGYQETQYF
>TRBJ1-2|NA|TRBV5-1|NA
TGCGCCAGCAGCTCCGGCGGCAGGGCTAACTATGGCTACACCTTC
CASSSGGRANYGYTF
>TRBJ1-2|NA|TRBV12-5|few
TGTGCTAGTGGTTTGTACGGCCTTACTGGCTACACCTTC
CASGLYGLTGYTF
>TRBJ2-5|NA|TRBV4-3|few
TGCGCCAGCAGCCCCATCTGGCGGGAGACCCAGTACTTC
CASSPIWRETQYF
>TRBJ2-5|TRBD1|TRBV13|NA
TGTGCCGGCAGCTCCCTTACAGGGGCACAAGAGACCCAGTACTTC
CAGSSLTGAQETQYF
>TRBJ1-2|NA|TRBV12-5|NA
TGTGCTAGTGGTGGAATCGCGGGCAGTTCAGTCGAGGGCTACACCTTC
CASGGIAGSSVEGYTF
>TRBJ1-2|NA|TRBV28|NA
TGTGCCAGCAGTTTGGGACCGTCGACAGGCTATGGCTACACCTTC
CASSLGPSTGYGYTF
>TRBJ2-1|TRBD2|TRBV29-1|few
TGCAGCGTAACCGTAGCGGGGGCGTCCTACAATGAGCAGTTCTTC
CSVTVAGASYNEQFF
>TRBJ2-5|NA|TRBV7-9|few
TGTGCCAGCAGCTTAGTCGCACAGACACAAGAGACCCAGTACTTC
CASSLVAQTQETQYF
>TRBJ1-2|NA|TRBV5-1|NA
TGCGCCAGCAGCTCGGGACGTGAACCACTGAGCTATGGCTACACCTTC
CASSSGREPLSYGYTF
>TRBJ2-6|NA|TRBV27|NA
TGTGCCGGCAGTTTTCTAATGACCCTTGGGACGTCATCTGGGGCCAACGTCCTGACTTTC
CAGSFLMTLGTSSGANVLTF